Below, 16 T cell receptor beta chains from the same sample are listed, as sequenced in a study of T-cell memory formation after mild COVID-19. TCRdb redid the calling of the 5' RACE reads with MiXCR, one entry per CDR3 protein. Found here are tens of thousands of distinct CDR3 sequences, 10% to 15% of them singletons; the top ten hold about a quarter. Sequencing was done on a sample of PBMCs or a T cell subset sorted from them (not recorded which). The receptors stem from an adult woman who had mild COVID-19 (a few samples of this study predate the infection). Cell type and time point are not known.

V is TRBV7-3 and J is TRBJ1-2; D is unresolved. This CDR3 spans 15 amino acids. V lost 0 bases to trimming and J lost 7 bases, with 15 bases between them. CDR1 and CDR2 (germline): SGHTA, FQGTGA. Here the CDR3 reads CASSLTSAGLVGYTF. The CDR3 nucleotides read TGTGCCAGCAGCTTAACGTCCGCAGGATTGGTTGGCTACACCTTC.

The rearrangement joins TRBV20-1 to TRBJ1-2; 7 positions match TRBD1. Per the germline V gene, CDR1 is DFQATT and CDR2 is SNEGSKA (reference sequence). The V segment lost 4 bases and the J segment 4 bases; nucleotides outside the gene matches: 9. This CDR3 contains 14 residues. The CDR3 nucleotides are TGCAGTGCTACCGACAGGGAAGCGGGCTATGGCTACACCTTC. Translated, it gives CSATDREAGYGYTF.

In its sample, this clonotype was seen many times. V gene TRBV29-1 combines with J gene TRBJ2-2; unclear D gene. The CDR3 is 12 amino acids. CDR1 and CDR2 from the germline V gene are SQVTM and ANQGSEA. Trimming took 1 base from V and 4 from J, leaving 4 bases between them. CDR3 residues: CSVEGGTGELFF. The CDR3 bases are TGCAGCGTTGAAGGAGGCACCGGGGAGCTGTTTTTT.

This clonotype was counted ten times or more. This chain joins TRBV7-8 and TRBJ2-3; 7 bases agree with TRBD2. Germline CDR1 and CDR2: SGHVS and FQNEAQ. The CDR3 extends over 18 amino acids. J was trimmed by 0 bases and V by 2 bases; bases with no gene match: 11. The CDR3 loop is CASSLSGVAGFSTDTQYF. DNA for the CDR3: TGTGCCAGCAGCTTAAGCGGAGTAGCGGGCTTTAGCACAGATACGCAGTATTTT.

This clonotype was observed a handful of times. This chain uses TRBV4-2 with TRBJ2-1; D might be TRBD2 (6 bases). CDR1 and CDR2 (germline): LGHNA, YNFKEQ. The CDR3 spans 12 residues. Trimming left V 5 bases short and J 12 bases short, with 14 bases between. The CDR3 sequence: CASSLAEGSQFF. The CDR3 nucleotides read TGTGCCAGCAGCTTAGCGGAAGGGTCGCAGTTCTTC.

The chain carries TRBV7-9 and TRBJ1-2; D unresolved. The length of the CDR3 is 14 residues. V was cut by 1 base and J by 4 bases, with 10 bases left in between. Germline V gene lookup returns CDR1 SEHNR and CDR2 FQNEAQ (reference sequence). The CDR3 DNA is TGTGCCAGCAGCTTAGATCGGGCAGTCTATGGCTACACCTTC. Translating gives CASSLDRAVYGYTF.

This clonotype appeared a few times. DNA for the CDR3: TGTGCCAGCAGCGTAGGAAGAGAGCACTTTTACAATGAGCAGTTCTTC. This codes for CASSVGREHFYNEQFF. The gene calls are TRBV9 and TRBJ2-1; D call uncertain. There are 16 residues in the CDR3. Germline assignment: CDR1 SGDLS and CDR2 YYNGEE. Trimming pared 0 bases from V and 4 bases from J, leaving 14 bases between.

The chain combines TRBV5-1 with TRBJ2-1; possible D gene TRBD2, 6 bases. This CDR3 region has 15 residues. Trimming left V 6 bases short and J 3 bases short, with 16 bases between. Germline CDR1 SGHRS, CDR2 YFSETQ. As DNA, the CDR3 is TGCGCCAGCAACTCGGGGGACCTCAACTACAATGAGCAGTTCTTC. Translated, it gives CASNSGDLNYNEQFF.

V and J are TRBV9 and TRBJ2-3; D may be TRBD2 (6 bases). CDR3 size: 17 residues. The germline V and J ends were trimmed by 3 bases and 0 bases, with 17 bases remaining between them. Germline CDR1 is SGDLS and CDR2 is YYNGEE. The CDR3 protein is CASSGVAVITSTDTQYF. CDR3 coding DNA: TGTGCCAGCAGCGGAGTAGCGGTAATCACTAGCACAGATACGCAGTATTTT.

This clonotype was found a few times. This chain uses TRBV7-9 with TRBJ1-2, with a tentative D call TRBD1 (5 bases). The V end was cut by 5 bases, the J end by 0 bases, with 22 bases between. CDR3 length: 18 amino acids. CDR1 is SEHNR, CDR2 FQNEAQ, per germline (reference sequence). The CDR3 coding sequence is TGTGCCAGCAGCCCCCCTGTAGTCTGGCGGACATCTAACTATGGCTACACCTTC. It translates to CASSPPVVWRTSNYGYTF.

The chain employs TRBV7-7 and TRBJ1-1; unclear D gene. V lost 1 base to trimming and J lost 5 bases, with 5 bases between them. The CDR3 extends over 12 amino acids. CDR1 and CDR2 from the germline V gene are SSHAT and FNYEAQ (reference sequence). The chain's CDR3 is CASSLGETEAFF. The CDR3 nucleotides read TGTGCCAGCAGCTTAGGAGAAACTGAAGCTTTCTTT.

This clonotype was observed many times. The rearrangement links TRBV7-9 to TRBJ2-1; 7 bases are shared with TRBD2. Germline CDR1 is SEHNR and CDR2 is FQNEAQ (reference sequence). CDR3 length equals 13 residues. J gave up 10 bases and V 1 base, and 4 bases lay outside the gene matches. Written as DNA, the CDR3 is TGTGCCAGCAGCTTAGGCGGGAGTAGGGAGCAGTTCTTC. It yields the protein CASSLGGSREQFF.

This clonotype was observed a handful of times. The genes are TRBV11-2 and TRBJ2-7, with D tentatively TRBD2 (5 bases). Trimming took off 0 bases at V and 4 bases at J, with 22 bases between the two ends. CDR1 is SGHAT and CDR2 is FQNNGV in the germline V gene. The CDR3 length is 18 residues. The CDR3 nucleotides read TGTGCCAGCAGCTTAGAGGAAATGTACGGGAACGGAAGATACGAGCAGTACTTC. Translated: CASSLEEMYGNGRYEQYF.

V gene TRBV7-9 combines with J gene TRBJ2-7; 8 bases fit TRBD1. V lost 4 bases and J lost 1; bases outside the gene matches: 6. The CDR3 covers 15 residues. In germline, CDR1 is SEHNR, CDR2 FQNEAQ (reference sequence). CDR3 amino acids: CASSYGQGLSYEQYF. The CDR3 bases are TGTGCCAGCAGCTACGGACAGGGTTTATCCTACGAGCAGTACTTC.

This rearrangement joins TRBV2 to TRBJ1-2; 7 bases match TRBD1. CDR1 and CDR2 (germline): SNHLY, FYNNEI. Trimming at V came to 4 bases and at J to 0 bases, leaving 2 bases not matched to a gene. CDR3 size: 14 residues. The CDR3 region is CASSGQGANYGYTF. In DNA form, the CDR3 reads TGTGCCAGCAGTGGACAGGGTGCTAACTATGGCTACACCTTC.

This clonotype came up a few times. The V call is TRBV25-1, the J call TRBJ2-7; D call uncertain. Germline V gives CDR1 MGHDK, CDR2 SYGVNS. The CDR3 contains 12 residues. V was clipped by 3 bases and J by 4 bases, with 7 bases between them. The CDR3 sequence: CASSDSTYEQYF. CDR3 DNA: TGTGCCAGCAGTGACTCAACTTACGAGCAGTACTTC.